Described below is a single T cell receptor beta chain sequence and its context. This clone has a single count. Its cognate antigen has yet to be identified. Base quality data are lacking; no much larger clone is found one base away. The sample comes from a study of blood T cell repertoires in COVID-19 (dated by TCRdb to the early 2020s). Context from the whole study: The collaborator samples originated in the United States, Italy and Spain and spanned the acute and convalescent phases of COVID-19. The prospective study material was composed of cDNA or gDNA derived from T cells, B-cell-depleted T cells, or PBMCs. Subjects who had been exposed to COVID-19, were actively infected with it, or had recovered from it provided the deeply sampled blood TCRbeta repertoires that made up the dataset. The repertoires were released in a freely available public database intended as a resource for research on the immune response to SARS-CoV-2. Samples came from the ongoing ImmuneRACE study (first 160 participants) plus 1,254 subjects from 6 global collaborators. The sample metadata nearly always contained a de-identified subject ID, COVID-19 status, age in years and sex. Where available, HLA class I and class II types were obtained from metadata supplied by the sample provider rather than from assay-based typing.

Whole blood was collected in K2EDTA tubes by collaborating institutions according to the institutions' own protocols. For TCRbeta analysis, collaborators shipped samples in one of three forms: frozen whole blood, isolated PBMCs, or DNA extracted from either of those sample types. Compared with germline, V lacks 5 bases and J lacks 6 bases; bases without a gene match: 6. The CDR3 runs 15 amino acids, cysteine and phenylalanine included. The read is trimmed to its CDR3 DNA, 45 bases read in frame from base 1. Per the germline V gene, SGHRS is the CDR1 and YFSETQ is the CDR2. The study at large found these results: How much clinical and demographic metadata was included differed by source and by participant, and the metadata was provided uncurated.

TCRbeta CDR3 regions were amplified from genomic DNA using the immunoSEQ Assay, a bias-controlled multiplex PCR. On the authors' methods: Within the assay, amplification of reference gene primers was used to estimate how many nucleated cells each sample contained. Sequence reads were collapsed and filtered to measure the absolute abundance of every unique TCRbeta CDR3 rearrangement. Productive Simpson clonality was computed per sample as the square root of Simpson's diversity index over productive rearrangements. TCRdb stores this immuneACCESS table with in-frame sequences only. Part of the clones is absent; in the studies checked, under half of the shortfall reflects unresolved V genes, and no reason is known for the rest. The DNA gave D and trimming, while V, J and clone size come from that table. This sample holds around 130,000 clones; around 77% were observed only once. The top ten hold 7.9% of the sample.

This TCR was recovered from a human donor in a cohort sampled during active COVID-19. Input material: peripheral blood. This chain is built from TRBV5-1 and TRBJ2-1, with 12 middle bases fitting TRBD1. CDR3 sequence: CASSSGQGARNEQFF. The nucleotide sequence reads TGCGCCAGCAGTTCGGGACAGGGGGCGCGCAATGAGCAGTTCTTC.